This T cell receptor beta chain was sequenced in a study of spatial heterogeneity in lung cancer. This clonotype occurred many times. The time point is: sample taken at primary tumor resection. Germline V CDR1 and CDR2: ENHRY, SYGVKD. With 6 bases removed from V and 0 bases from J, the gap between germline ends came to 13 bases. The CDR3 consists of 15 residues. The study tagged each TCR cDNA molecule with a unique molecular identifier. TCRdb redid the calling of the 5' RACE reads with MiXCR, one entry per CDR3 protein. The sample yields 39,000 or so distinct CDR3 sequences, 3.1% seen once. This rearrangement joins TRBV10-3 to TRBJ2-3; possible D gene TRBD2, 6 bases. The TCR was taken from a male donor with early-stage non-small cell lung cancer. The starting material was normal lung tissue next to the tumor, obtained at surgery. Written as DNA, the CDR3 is TGTGCCATCAGCGTAGCGGTATCTAGCACAGATACGCAGTATTTT. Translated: CAISVAVSSTDTQYF.